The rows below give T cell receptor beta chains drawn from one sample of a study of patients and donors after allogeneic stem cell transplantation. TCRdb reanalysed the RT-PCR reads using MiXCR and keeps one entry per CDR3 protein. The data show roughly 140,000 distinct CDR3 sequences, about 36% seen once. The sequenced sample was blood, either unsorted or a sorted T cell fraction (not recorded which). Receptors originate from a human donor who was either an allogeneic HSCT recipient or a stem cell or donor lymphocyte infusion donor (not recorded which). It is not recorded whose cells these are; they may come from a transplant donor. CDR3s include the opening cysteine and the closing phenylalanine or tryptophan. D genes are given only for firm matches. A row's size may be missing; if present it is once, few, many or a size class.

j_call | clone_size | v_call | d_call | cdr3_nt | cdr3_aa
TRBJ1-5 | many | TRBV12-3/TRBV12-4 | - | TGTGCCAGCAACCCCGGGGGTACCAATCAGCCCCAGCATTTT | CASNPGGTNQPQHF
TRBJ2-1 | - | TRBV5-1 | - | TGCGCCAGCAGCTTGGTAGGAATGCACTCCTACAATGAGCAGTTCTTC | CASSLVGMHSYNEQFF
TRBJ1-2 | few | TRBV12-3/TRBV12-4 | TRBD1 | TGTGCCAGCAGCCGGGACAGACTCTTTAACTATGGCTACACCTTC | CASSRDRLFNYGYTF
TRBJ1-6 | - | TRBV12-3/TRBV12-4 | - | TGTGCCAGCAGTTCCCGATATCCCTCACCCCTCCACTTT | CASSSRYPSPLHF
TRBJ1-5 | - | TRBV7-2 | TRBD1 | TGTGCCAGCAGCTTAGAGCATCAGGGGGCGAGTCAGCCCCAGCATTTT | CASSLEHQGASQPQHF
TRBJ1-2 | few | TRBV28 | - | TGTGCCAGCAGTTTAGACAGCGGCTACACCTTC | CASSLDSGYTF
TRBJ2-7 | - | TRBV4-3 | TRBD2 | TGCGCCAGCATTCCCGGCCTAGCGGGGTCCTACGAGCAGTACTTC | CASIPGLAGSYEQYF
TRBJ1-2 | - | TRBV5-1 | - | TGCGCCAGCAGCTTGGAGCCGACAGGCTATGGCTACACCTTC | CASSLEPTGYGYTF
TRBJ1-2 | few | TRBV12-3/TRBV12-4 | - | TGTGCCAGCAGTCCCCCGGGGGACGATGGCTACACCTTC | CASSPPGDDGYTF
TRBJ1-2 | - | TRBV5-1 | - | TGCGCCAGCAGCTCGGGAGTTAACTATGGCTACACCTTC | CASSSGVNYGYTF
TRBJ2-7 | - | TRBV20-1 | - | TGCAGTGCTAGTCCCCCTGGCCGTGGATACTCCTACGAGCAGTACTTC | CSASPPGRGYSYEQYF
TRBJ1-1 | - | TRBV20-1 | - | TGCAGTGCTACTGGGCACATGAACACTGAAGCTTTCTTT | CSATGHMNTEAFF
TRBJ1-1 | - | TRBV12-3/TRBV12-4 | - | TGTGCCAGCAGCCGAACAACCACTGGGAACACTGAAGCTTTCTTT | CASSRTTTGNTEAFF
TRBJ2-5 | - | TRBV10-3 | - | TGTGCCATCAGTGAGTCAGGCGGGATTGGACAGACCCAGTACTTC | CAISESGGIGQTQYF
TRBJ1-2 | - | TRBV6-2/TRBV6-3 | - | TGTGCCAGCAGCCCCCCGGGACCCCCTCCAGGCTACACCTTC | CASSPPGPPPGYTF
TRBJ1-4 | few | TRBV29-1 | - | TGCAGCGTTCAGGTCGGGGGTGAAAAACTGTTTTTT | CSVQVGGEKLFF
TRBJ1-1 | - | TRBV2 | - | TGTGCCAGCAGTGAAGAGGCAGGGAGAGAAGCTTTCTTT | CASSEEAGREAFF
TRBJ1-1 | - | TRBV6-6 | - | TGTGCCAGCAGTGTCCAAGGGGCGAACACTGAAGCTTTCTTT | CASSVQGANTEAFF
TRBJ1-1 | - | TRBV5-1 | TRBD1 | TGCGCCAGCAGCTTGTCCGGACAGGCATCCGGGAGGAACACTGAAGCTTTCTTT | CASSLSGQASGRNTEAFF